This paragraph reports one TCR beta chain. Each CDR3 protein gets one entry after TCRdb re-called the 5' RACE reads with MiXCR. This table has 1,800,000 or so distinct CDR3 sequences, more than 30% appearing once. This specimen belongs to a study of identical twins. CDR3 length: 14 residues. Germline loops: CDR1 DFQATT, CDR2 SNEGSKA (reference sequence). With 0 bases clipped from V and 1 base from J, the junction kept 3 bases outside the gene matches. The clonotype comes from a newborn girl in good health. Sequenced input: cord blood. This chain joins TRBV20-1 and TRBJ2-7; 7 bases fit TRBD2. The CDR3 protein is CSARERGYSYEQYF. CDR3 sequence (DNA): TGCAGTGCTAGAGAGCGGGGGTATTCCTACGAGCAGTACTTC.